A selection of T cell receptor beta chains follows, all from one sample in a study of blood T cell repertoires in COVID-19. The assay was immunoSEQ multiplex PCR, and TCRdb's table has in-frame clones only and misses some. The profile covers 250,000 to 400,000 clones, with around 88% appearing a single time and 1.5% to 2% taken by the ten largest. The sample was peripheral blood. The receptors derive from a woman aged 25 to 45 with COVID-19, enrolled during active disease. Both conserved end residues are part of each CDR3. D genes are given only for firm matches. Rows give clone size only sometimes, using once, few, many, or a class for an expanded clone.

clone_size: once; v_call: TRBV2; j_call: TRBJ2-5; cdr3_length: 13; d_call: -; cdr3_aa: CASADDREETQYF; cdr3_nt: TGTGCCAGCGCGGACGACAGAGAAGAGACCCAGTACTTC
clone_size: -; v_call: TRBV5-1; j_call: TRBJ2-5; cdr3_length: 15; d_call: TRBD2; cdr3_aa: CASTRTSGGQETQYF; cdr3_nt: TGCGCCAGCACCCGGACTAGCGGGGGGCAAGAGACCCAGTACTTC
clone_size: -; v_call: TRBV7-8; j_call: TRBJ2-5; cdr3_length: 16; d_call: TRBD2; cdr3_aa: CASSLISGGYQETQYF; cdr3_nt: TGTGCCAGCAGCTTAATTAGCGGGGGGTACCAAGAGACCCAGTACTTC
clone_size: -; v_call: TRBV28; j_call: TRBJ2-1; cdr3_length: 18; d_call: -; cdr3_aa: CASSPYLAGLWSYNEQFF; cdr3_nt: TGTGCCAGCAGTCCTTATCTCGCGGGCTTATGGTCCTACAATGAGCAGTTCTTC
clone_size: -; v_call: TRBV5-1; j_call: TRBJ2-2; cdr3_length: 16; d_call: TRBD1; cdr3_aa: CASTLTGGARNGELFF; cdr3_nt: TGCGCCAGCACACTCACAGGGGGCGCAAGGAATGGGGAGCTGTTTTTT
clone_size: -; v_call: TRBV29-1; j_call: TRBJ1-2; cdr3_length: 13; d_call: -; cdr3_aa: CSVAGGLSYGYTF; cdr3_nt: TGCAGCGTGGCCGGGGGGCTTAGTTATGGCTACACCTTC
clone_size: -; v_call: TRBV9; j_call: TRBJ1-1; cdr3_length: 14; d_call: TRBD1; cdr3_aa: CASSVGQGATEAFF; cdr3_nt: TGTGCCAGCAGCGTCGGGCAGGGGGCCACTGAAGCTTTCTTT
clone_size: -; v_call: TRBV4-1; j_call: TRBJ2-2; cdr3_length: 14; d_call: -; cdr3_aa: CASSQDLTSGELFF; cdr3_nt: TGCGCCAGCAGCCAAGATCTGACTAGCGGGGAGCTGTTTTTT
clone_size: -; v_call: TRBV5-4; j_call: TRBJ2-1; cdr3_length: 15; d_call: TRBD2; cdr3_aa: CASSLGLAGVDEQFF; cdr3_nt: TGTGCCAGCAGCTTAGGACTAGCGGGGGTTGATGAGCAGTTCTTC
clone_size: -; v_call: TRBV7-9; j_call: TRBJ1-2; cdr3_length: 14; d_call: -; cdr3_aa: CASSFGEGNYGYTF; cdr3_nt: TGTGCCAGCAGCTTCGGGGAGGGAAACTATGGCTACACCTTC
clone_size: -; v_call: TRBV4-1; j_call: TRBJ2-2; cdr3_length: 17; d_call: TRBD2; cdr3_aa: CASSHTLAGGQAGELFF; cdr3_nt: TGCGCCAGCAGCCACACTCTAGCGGGGGGGCAGGCCGGGGAGCTGTTTTTT
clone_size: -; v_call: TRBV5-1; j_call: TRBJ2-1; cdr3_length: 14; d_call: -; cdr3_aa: CASSVGGARNEQFF; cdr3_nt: TGCGCCAGCAGTGTGGGGGGGGCGAGGAATGAGCAGTTCTTC
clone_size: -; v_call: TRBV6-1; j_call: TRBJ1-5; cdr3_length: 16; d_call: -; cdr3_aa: CASSESLGGAGQPQHF; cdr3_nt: TGTGCCAGCAGTGAATCTCTAGGGGGGGCCGGACAGCCCCAGCATTTT
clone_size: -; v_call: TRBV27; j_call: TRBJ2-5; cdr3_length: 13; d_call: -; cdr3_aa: CASSTRGRETQYF; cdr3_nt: TGTGCCAGCAGCACCAGGGGAAGGGAGACCCAGTACTTC
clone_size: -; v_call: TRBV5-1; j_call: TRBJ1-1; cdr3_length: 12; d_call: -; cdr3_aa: CASSLQGAEAFF; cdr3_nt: TGCGCCAGCAGCTTACAGGGCGCTGAAGCTTTCTTT
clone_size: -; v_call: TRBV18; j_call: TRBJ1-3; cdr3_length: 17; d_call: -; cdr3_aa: CASSPSSGLRPGNTIYF; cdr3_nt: TGTGCCAGCTCACCATCCTCGGGACTGCGCCCTGGAAACACCATATATTTT
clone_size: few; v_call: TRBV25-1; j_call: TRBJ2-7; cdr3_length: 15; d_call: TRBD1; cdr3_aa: CASSELGQGNYEQYF; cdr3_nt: TGTGCCAGCAGTGAACTCGGACAGGGAAACTACGAGCAGTACTTC
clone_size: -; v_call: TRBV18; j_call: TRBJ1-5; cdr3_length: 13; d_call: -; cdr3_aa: CAGAESLNQPQHF; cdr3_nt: TGTGCTGGGGCCGAATCGCTCAATCAGCCCCAGCATTTT
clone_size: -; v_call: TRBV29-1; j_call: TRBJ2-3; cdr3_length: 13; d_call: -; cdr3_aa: CSVDGGPTDTQYF; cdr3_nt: TGCAGCGTTGACGGGGGGCCCACAGATACGCAGTATTTT
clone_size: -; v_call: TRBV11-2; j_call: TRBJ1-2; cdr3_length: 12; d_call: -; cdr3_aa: CASSYEGSGYTF; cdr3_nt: TGTGCCAGCAGCTATGAGGGTTCTGGCTACACCTTC
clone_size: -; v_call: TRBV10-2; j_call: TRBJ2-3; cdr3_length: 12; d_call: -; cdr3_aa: CASSEQTDTQYF; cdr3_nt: TGCGCCAGCAGTGAGCAGACAGATACGCAGTATTTT
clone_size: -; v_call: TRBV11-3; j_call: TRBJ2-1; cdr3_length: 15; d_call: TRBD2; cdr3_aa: CASSPGLAGANEQFF; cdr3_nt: TGTGCCAGCAGCCCCGGACTAGCGGGGGCGAATGAGCAGTTCTTC
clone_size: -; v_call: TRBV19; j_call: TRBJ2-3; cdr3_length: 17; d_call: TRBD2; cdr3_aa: CASTDSGLAGSTDTQYF; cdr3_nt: TGTGCCAGTACCGACTCCGGACTAGCGGGGAGCACAGATACGCAGTATTTT
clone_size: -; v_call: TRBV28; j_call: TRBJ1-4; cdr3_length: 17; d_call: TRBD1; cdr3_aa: CASSISGTGGYIEKLFF; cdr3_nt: TGTGCCAGCAGTATCTCCGGGACAGGGGGCTATATAGAAAAGCTGTTTTTT
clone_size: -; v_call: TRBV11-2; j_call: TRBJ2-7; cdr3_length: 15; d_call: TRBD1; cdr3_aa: CASSLTGARLDEQYF; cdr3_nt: TGTGCCAGCAGCCTTACAGGGGCCCGACTCGACGAGCAGTACTTC
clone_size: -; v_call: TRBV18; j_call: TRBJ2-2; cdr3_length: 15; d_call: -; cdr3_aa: CASSPDQGGTGELFF; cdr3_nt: TGTGCCAGCTCACCGGACCAGGGCGGAACCGGGGAGCTGTTTTTT
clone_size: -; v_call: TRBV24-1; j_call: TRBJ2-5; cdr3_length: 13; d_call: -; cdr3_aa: CATSDPGSETQYF; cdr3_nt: TGTGCCACCAGTGATCCAGGGTCCGAGACCCAGTACTTC
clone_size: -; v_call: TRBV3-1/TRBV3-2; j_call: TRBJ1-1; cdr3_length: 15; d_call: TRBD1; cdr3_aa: CASSLGTGVKTEAFF; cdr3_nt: TGTGCCAGCAGCCTCGGGACAGGGGTTAAGACTGAAGCTTTCTTT
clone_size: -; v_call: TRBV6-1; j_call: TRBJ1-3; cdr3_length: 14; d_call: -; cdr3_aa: CASSDRGAENTIYF; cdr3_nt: TGTGCCAGCAGTGACAGGGGTGCTGAAAACACCATATATTTT
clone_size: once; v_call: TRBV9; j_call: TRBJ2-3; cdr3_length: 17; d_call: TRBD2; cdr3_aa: CASSVSGLAGATDTQYF; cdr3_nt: TGTGCCAGCAGCGTATCTGGCCTAGCGGGGGCTACAGATACGCAGTATTTT
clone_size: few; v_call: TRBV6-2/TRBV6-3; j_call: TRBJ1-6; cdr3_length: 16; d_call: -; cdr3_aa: CASSYHRRPGGSPLHF; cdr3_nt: TGTGCCAGCAGTTACCACCGCCGGCCCGGGGGTTCACCCCTCCACTTT
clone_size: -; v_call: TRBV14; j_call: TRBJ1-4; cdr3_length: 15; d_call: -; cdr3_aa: CASSQDRGGGEKLFF; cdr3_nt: TGTGCCAGCAGCCAAGATCGGGGGGGCGGAGAAAAACTGTTTTTT
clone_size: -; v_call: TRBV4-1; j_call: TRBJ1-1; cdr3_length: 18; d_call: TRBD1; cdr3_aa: CASSQDRVRGRSYTEAFF; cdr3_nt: TGCGCCAGCAGCCAAGATCGAGTCAGGGGGCGCTCTTACACTGAAGCTTTCTTT
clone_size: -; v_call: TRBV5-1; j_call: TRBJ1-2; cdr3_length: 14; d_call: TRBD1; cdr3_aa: CASRPLTGDYGYTF; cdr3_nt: TGCGCCAGCAGACCATTGACAGGGGACTATGGCTACACCTTC
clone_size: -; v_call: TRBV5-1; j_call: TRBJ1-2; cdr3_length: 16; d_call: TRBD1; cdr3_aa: CASRMTGGDPNYGYTF; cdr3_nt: TGCGCCAGCAGGATGACAGGGGGCGACCCTAACTATGGCTACACCTTC
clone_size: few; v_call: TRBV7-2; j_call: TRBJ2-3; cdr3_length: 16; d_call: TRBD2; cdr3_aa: CASSFRSGGGTDTQYF; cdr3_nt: TGTGCCAGCAGCTTCCGTAGCGGGGGGGGCACAGATACGCAGTATTTT
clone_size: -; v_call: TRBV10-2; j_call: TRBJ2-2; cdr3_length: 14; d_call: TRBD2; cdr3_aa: CASSGLAGTGELFF; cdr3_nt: TGCGCCAGCAGTGGACTAGCGGGTACCGGGGAGCTGTTTTTT
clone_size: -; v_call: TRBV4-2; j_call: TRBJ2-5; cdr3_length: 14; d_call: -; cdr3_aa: CASSQRGPSETQYF; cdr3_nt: TGTGCCAGCAGCCAACGGGGTCCGTCGGAGACCCAGTACTTC
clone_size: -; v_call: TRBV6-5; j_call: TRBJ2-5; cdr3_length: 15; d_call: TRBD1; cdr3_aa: CASSYSKQGGETQYF; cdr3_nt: TGTGCCAGCAGTTACTCGAAACAGGGGGGAGAGACCCAGTACTTC
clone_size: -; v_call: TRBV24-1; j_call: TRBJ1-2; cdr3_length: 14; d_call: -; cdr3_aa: CATSDLNRVYGYTF; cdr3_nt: TGTGCCACCAGTGATTTGAACAGGGTATACGGCTACACCTTC
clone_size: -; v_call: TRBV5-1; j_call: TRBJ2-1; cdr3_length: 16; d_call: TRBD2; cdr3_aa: CASSLEPSGAYNEQFF; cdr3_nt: TGCGCCAGCAGCCTGGAGCCTAGCGGGGCATACAATGAGCAGTTCTTC
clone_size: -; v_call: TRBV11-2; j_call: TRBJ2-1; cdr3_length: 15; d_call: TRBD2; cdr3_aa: CASSASGGSYNEQFF; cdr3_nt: TGTGCCAGCAGCGCTAGCGGGGGCTCCTACAATGAGCAGTTCTTC
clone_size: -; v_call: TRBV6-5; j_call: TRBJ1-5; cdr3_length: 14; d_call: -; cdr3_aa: CASRGGGTNQPQHF; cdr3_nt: TGTGCCAGCAGGGGCGGCGGGACCAATCAGCCCCAGCATTTT
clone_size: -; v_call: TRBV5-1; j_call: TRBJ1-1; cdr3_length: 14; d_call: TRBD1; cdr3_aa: CASSLAGGDAEAFF; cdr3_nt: TGCGCCAGCAGCTTGGCAGGGGGCGACGCTGAAGCTTTCTTT
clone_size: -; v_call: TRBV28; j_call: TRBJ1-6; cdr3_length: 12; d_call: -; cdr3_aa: CASNPGGSPLHF; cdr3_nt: TGTGCCAGCAACCCAGGAGGATCACCCCTCCACTTT
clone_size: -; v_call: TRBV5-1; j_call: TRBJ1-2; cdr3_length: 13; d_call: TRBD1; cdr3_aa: CASSLGQGGGYTF; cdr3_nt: TGCGCCAGCAGCCTGGGACAGGGGGGAGGCTACACCTTC
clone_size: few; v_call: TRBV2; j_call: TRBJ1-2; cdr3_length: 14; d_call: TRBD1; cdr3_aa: CASSPLDRPYGYTF; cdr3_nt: TGTGCCAGCAGTCCCCTGGACAGGCCTTATGGCTACACCTTC
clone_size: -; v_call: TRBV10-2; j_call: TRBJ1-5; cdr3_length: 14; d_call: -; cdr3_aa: CASREGFGNQPQHF; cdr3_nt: TGCGCCAGCAGAGAGGGGTTCGGGAATCAGCCCCAGCATTTT
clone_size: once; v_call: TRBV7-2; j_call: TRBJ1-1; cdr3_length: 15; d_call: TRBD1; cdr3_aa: CASARGGNFLLEAFF; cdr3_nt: TGTGCCAGCGCTAGAGGGGGCAATTTTCTACTTGAAGCTTTCTTT
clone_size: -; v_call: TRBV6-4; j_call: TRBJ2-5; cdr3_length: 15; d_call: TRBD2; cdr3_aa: CASTSSGGAEETQYF; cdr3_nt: TGTGCCAGCACTTCAAGCGGGGGGGCTGAAGAGACCCAGTACTTC
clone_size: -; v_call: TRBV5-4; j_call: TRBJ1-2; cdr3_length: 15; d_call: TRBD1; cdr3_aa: CASSLGDRDDYGYTF; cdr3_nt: TGTGCCAGCAGCTTGGGGGACAGGGATGACTATGGCTACACCTTC
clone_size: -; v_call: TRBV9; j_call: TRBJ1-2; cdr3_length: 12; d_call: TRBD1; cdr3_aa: CASSATGNGYTF; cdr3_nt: TGTGCCAGCAGCGCGACAGGGAATGGCTACACCTTC
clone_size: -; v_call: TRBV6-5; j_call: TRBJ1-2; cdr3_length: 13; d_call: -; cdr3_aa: CASSRTVRDGYTF; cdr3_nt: TGTGCCAGCAGTAGGACAGTTAGAGATGGCTACACCTTC
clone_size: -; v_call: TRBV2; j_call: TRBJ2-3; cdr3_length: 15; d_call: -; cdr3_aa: CASSNSGLSTDTQYF; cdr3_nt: TGTGCCAGCAGCAACAGTGGACTTAGCACAGATACGCAGTATTTT